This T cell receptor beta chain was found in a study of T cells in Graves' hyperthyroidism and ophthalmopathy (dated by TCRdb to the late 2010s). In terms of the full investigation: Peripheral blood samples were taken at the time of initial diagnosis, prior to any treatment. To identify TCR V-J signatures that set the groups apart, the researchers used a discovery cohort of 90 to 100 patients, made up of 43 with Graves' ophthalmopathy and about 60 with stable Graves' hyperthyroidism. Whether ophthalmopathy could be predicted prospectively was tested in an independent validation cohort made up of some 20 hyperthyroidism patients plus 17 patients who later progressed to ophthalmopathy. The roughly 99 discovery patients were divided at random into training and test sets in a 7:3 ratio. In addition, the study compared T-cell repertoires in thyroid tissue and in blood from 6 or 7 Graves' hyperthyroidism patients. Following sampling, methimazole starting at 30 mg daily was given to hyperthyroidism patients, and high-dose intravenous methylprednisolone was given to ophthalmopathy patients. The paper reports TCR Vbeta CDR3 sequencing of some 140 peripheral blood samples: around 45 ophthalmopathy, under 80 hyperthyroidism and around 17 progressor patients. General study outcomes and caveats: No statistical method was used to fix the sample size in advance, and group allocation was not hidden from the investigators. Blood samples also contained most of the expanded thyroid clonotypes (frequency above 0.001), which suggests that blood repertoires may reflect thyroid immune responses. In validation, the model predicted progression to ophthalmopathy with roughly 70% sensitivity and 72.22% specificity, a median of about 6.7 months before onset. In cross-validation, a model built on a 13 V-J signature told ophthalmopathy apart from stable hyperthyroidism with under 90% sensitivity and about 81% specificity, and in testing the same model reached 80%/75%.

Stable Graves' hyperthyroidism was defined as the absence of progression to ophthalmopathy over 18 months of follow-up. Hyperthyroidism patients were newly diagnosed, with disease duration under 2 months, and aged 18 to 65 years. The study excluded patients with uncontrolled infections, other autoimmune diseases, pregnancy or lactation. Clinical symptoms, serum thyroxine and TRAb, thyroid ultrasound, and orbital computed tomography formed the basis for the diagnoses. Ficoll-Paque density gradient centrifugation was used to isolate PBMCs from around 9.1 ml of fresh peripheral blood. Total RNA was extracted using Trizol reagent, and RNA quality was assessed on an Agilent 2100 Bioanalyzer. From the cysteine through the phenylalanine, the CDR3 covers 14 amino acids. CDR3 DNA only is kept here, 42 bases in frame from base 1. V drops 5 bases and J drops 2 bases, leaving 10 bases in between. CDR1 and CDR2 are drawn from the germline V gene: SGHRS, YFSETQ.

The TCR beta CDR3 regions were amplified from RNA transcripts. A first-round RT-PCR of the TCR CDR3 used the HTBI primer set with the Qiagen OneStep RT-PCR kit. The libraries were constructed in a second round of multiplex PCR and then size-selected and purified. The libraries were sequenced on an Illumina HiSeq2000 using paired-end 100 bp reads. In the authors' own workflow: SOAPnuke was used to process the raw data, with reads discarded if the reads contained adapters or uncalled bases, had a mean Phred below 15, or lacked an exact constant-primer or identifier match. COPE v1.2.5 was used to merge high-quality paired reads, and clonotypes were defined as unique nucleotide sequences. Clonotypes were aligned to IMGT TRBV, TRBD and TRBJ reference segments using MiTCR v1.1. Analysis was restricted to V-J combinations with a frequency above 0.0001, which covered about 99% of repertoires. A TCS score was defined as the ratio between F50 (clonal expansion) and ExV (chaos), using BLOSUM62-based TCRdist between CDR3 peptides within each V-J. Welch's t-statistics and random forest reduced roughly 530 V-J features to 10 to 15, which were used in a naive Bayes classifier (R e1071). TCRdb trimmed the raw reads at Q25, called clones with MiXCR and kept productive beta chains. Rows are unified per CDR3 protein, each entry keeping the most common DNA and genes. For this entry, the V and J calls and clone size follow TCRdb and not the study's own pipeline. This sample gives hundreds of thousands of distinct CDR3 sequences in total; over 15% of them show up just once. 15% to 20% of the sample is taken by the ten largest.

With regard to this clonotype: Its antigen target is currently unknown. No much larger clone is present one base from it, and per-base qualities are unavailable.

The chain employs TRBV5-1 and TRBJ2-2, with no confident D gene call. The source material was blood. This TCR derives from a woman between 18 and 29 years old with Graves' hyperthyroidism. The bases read TGCGCCAGCAGTTCATCAATAAACACCGGGGAGCTGTTTTTT. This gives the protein CASSSSINTGELFF.